Listed below are T cell receptor beta chains from one sample, sequenced in a study of blood T cell repertoires in COVID-19. Assay: immunoSEQ multiplex PCR; the TCRdb copy retains only in-frame clones and omits some. The repertoire includes about 140,000 clones, over 75% of them detected once, and 1.5% to 2% sits in the top ten. Sequenced input: peripheral blood. All receptors derive from a human donor in a cohort sampled during active COVID-19. The CDR3 runs from the conserved cysteine through the conserved F or W. A D gene is named only where the DNA matches it firmly. Expanded clones are given a class, and other clones once, few, many or no size at all.

length: 13
D: TRBD1
J: TRBJ1-2
V: TRBV29-1
size: .
DNA: TGCAGCATCCGGACAGGGTGGAACTATGGCTACACCTTC
CDR3: CSIRTGWNYGYTF

length: 11
D: .
J: TRBJ2-7
V: TRBV13
size: .
DNA: TGTGCCAGCAGCCTCTCCTACGAGCAGTACTTC
CDR3: CASSLSYEQYF

length: 14
D: TRBD1
J: TRBJ2-5
V: TRBV5-4
size: .
DNA: TGTGCCAGCAGCTTGGAGACACAGGGGGAGACCCAGTACTTC
CDR3: CASSLETQGETQYF

length: 13
D: .
J: TRBJ2-5
V: TRBV12-3/TRBV12-4
size: once
DNA: TGTGCCAGCAGTTTAAACCGCCGGGAGACCCAGTACTTC
CDR3: CASSLNRRETQYF

length: 16
D: TRBD2
J: TRBJ2-1
V: TRBV7-6
size: .
DNA: TGTGCCAGCAGCTTAGTAGGGACTAGCGGGAGTGTTGAGCAGTTCTTC
CDR3: CASSLVGTSGSVEQFF

length: 16
D: TRBD2
J: TRBJ2-4
V: TRBV28
size: .
DNA: TGTGCCAGCAGTCCCTTAGCGGGAGGGCCGGTAAACATTCAGTACTTC
CDR3: CASSPLAGGPVNIQYF

length: 16
D: .
J: TRBJ1-2
V: TRBV27
size: .
DNA: TGTGCCAGCAGTCTCTCCGTGGGAGGGTTTGACTATGGCTACACCTTC
CDR3: CASSLSVGGFDYGYTF

length: 13
D: .
J: TRBJ1-1
V: TRBV2
size: once
DNA: TGTGCCAGCAACGGAGAAGTCGCGCTTGAAGCTTTCTTT
CDR3: CASNGEVALEAFF

length: 15
D: TRBD1
J: TRBJ2-5
V: TRBV28
size: .
DNA: TGTGCCAGCAGTTCGAATAAAGACAGGGACGGGACCCAGTACTTC
CDR3: CASSSNKDRDGTQYF

length: 15
D: .
J: TRBJ2-5
V: TRBV5-1
size: .
DNA: TGCGCCAGCAGCTTTAGAGGGGACAATCAAGAGACCCAGTACTTC
CDR3: CASSFRGDNQETQYF

length: 15
D: .
J: TRBJ1-3
V: TRBV5-5
size: .
DNA: TGTGCCAGCAGCACATCTCGGGGGTTTGGAAACACCATATATTTT
CDR3: CASSTSRGFGNTIYF

length: 15
D: TRBD2
J: TRBJ2-1
V: TRBV6-5
size: .
DNA: TGTGCCAGCAGCCACCAACGTAGCGGGCTTAATGAGCAGTTCTTC
CDR3: CASSHQRSGLNEQFF

length: 14
D: .
J: TRBJ2-1
V: TRBV29-1
size: .
DNA: TGCAGCGTTGAGAGGGATTACTCCTACAATGAGCAGTTCTTC
CDR3: CSVERDYSYNEQFF

length: 15
D: TRBD1
J: TRBJ1-2
V: TRBV18
size: .
DNA: TGTGCCAGCTCCTCGGGACAGGGCTTCGAGTATGGCTACACCTTC
CDR3: CASSSGQGFEYGYTF

length: 15
D: TRBD1
J: TRBJ1-4
V: TRBV6-5
size: .
DNA: TGTGCCAGCAGTTATCAGGACAGGGGGAATGAAAAACTGTTTTTT
CDR3: CASSYQDRGNEKLFF

length: 15
D: TRBD1
J: TRBJ2-7
V: TRBV30
size: .
DNA: TGTGCCTGGATCGGGACGACAGGGATCGGGTACGAGCAGTACTTC
CDR3: CAWIGTTGIGYEQYF

length: 14
D: .
J: TRBJ1-5
V: TRBV7-9
size: .
DNA: TGTGCCAGCAGCTCCGGGGGATCGGGTGCGCCCCAGCATTTT
CDR3: CASSSGGSGAPQHF

length: 16
D: .
J: TRBJ1-1
V: TRBV11-2
size: .
DNA: TGTGCCAGCAGCTTAGAAGGAGGGACTGAGAACACTGAAGCTTTCTTT
CDR3: CASSLEGGTENTEAFF

length: 12
D: .
J: TRBJ2-1
V: TRBV7-3
size: .
DNA: TGTGCCAGCAGCCTTAGCGGCAATGAGCAGTTCTTC
CDR3: CASSLSGNEQFF

length: 13
D: TRBD2
J: TRBJ2-7
V: TRBV7-9
size: many
DNA: TGTGCCAGCAGCGAGACTAGCGGTTACGAGCAGTACTTC
CDR3: CASSETSGYEQYF

length: 14
D: TRBD1
J: TRBJ1-2
V: TRBV9
size: .
DNA: TGTGCCAGCAGTCGTGACAGGGACTTGAGGGGCTACACCTTC
CDR3: CASSRDRDLRGYTF

length: 15
D: TRBD2
J: TRBJ2-7
V: TRBV5-1
size: .
DNA: TGCGCCAGCCGCCGGGGGACTAGCGGCTCCTACGAGCAGTACTTC
CDR3: CASRRGTSGSYEQYF

length: 16
D: .
J: TRBJ1-2
V: TRBV5-6
size: .
DNA: TGTGCCAGCAGCTCCTCCCCGGGACATGGGGTTTATGGCTACACCTTC
CDR3: CASSSSPGHGVYGYTF

length: 13
D: .
J: TRBJ2-5
V: TRBV10-3
size: .
DNA: TGTGCCATTGCGACAGCTCTACAAGAGACCCAGTACTTC
CDR3: CAIATALQETQYF

length: 12
D: TRBD1
J: TRBJ2-7
V: TRBV28
size: once
DNA: TGTGCCAGCAGGGGACAGCTCTACGAGCAGTACTTC
CDR3: CASRGQLYEQYF

length: 16
D: TRBD1
J: TRBJ1-2
V: TRBV6-5
size: few
DNA: TGTGCCAGCAGTTACTCGACAGGGGGGAGTGTCGCTGGCTACACCTTC
CDR3: CASSYSTGGSVAGYTF

length: 14
D: .
J: TRBJ1-3
V: TRBV18
size: few
DNA: TGTGCCAGCTCACCAGGCCCTGGCCGAAACACCATATATTTT
CDR3: CASSPGPGRNTIYF

length: 16
D: .
J: TRBJ1-2
V: TRBV5-1
size: .
DNA: TGCGCCAGCAGCTTGGGCCCCGGGGGAAGAAACTATGGCTACACCTTC
CDR3: CASSLGPGGRNYGYTF

length: 16
D: .
J: TRBJ1-2
V: TRBV7-9
size: .
DNA: TGTGCCAGCAGCCTACCGGCGAAGGGACAAAACTATGGCTACACCTTC
CDR3: CASSLPAKGQNYGYTF

length: 16
D: TRBD2
J: TRBJ2-1
V: TRBV20-1
size: .
DNA: TGCAGTGCTAGTATAGGCGGGAGTAAGTCCTACAATGAGCAGTTCTTC
CDR3: CSASIGGSKSYNEQFF

length: 15
D: TRBD1
J: TRBJ2-2
V: TRBV5-1
size: .
DNA: TGCGCCAGCAGCTCAGGACAGGGGTATACCGGGGAGCTGTTTTTT
CDR3: CASSSGQGYTGELFF

length: 13
D: .
J: TRBJ1-2
V: TRBV14
size: few
DNA: TGTGCCAGCAGCCAAGGGGGCTACTATGGCTACACCTTC
CDR3: CASSQGGYYGYTF

length: 15
D: .
J: TRBJ1-2
V: TRBV5-1
size: .
DNA: TGCGCCAGCAGCCCCCAATTGGGAGGGGCAAATGGCTACACCTTC
CDR3: CASSPQLGGANGYTF

length: 14
D: TRBD1
J: TRBJ1-2
V: TRBV7-9
size: .
DNA: TGTGCCAGCAGCCCCAGGACAGGGGGCGTCGGCTACACCTTC
CDR3: CASSPRTGGVGYTF

length: 18
D: .
J: TRBJ1-1
V: TRBV11-1
size: .
DNA: TGTGCCAGCAGCTTAGCGGCTTGGGGTGAGGGAAGAAACACTGAAGCTTTCTTT
CDR3: CASSLAAWGEGRNTEAFF

length: 13
D: TRBD1
J: TRBJ1-2
V: TRBV19
size: .
DNA: TGTGCCAGTAGTAGACAGGGGGCCGGTGGCTACACCTTC
CDR3: CASSRQGAGGYTF

length: 14
D: .
J: TRBJ2-7
V: TRBV6-5
size: .
DNA: TGTGCCAGCACTGGGGGGTCCGGACCCTCCGAGCAGTACTTC
CDR3: CASTGGSGPSEQYF

length: 16
D: .
J: TRBJ1-6
V: TRBV28
size: .
DNA: TGTGCCAGCAGTTTGGGTTACGCGGGGGCCCATTCACCCCTCCACTTT
CDR3: CASSLGYAGAHSPLHF

length: 14
D: TRBD2
J: TRBJ2-7
V: TRBV9
size: .
DNA: TGTGCCAGCAGCCTCCTGGCGGGAGGCTACGAGCAGTACTTC
CDR3: CASSLLAGGYEQYF

length: 14
D: .
J: TRBJ2-5
V: TRBV7-3
size: once
DNA: TGTGCCAGCAGCTTATCTCACGGGGGAGGGACCCAGTACTTC
CDR3: CASSLSHGGGTQYF

length: 15
D: TRBD2
J: TRBJ2-3
V: TRBV3-1/TRBV3-2
size: .
DNA: TGTGCCAGCAGGTCGGGACTACTCTCCACAGATACGCAGTATTTT
CDR3: CASRSGLLSTDTQYF

length: 17
D: TRBD1
J: TRBJ2-5
V: TRBV6-2/TRBV6-3
size: .
DNA: TGTGCCAGCAGTTATCTAGGGGGGTTCGGGACAGGAGAGACCCAGTACTTC
CDR3: CASSYLGGFGTGETQYF

length: 17
D: .
J: TRBJ2-1
V: TRBV3-1/TRBV3-2
size: .
DNA: TGTGCCAGCAGCCGAAGACATAGCGCTAGCTCCTACAATGAGCAGTTCTTC
CDR3: CASSRRHSASSYNEQFF

length: 17
D: TRBD2
J: TRBJ2-1
V: TRBV7-7
size: once
DNA: TGTGCTAGCAGCCCGGGGTCCGGGAGGGCCGATTCGGGTGAGCAGTTCTTC
CDR3: CASSPGSGRADSGEQFF

length: 14
D: .
J: TRBJ2-4
V: TRBV6-5
size: .
DNA: TGTGCCAGCACAACGGGACACCCTATACCTATTCAGTACTTC
CDR3: CASTTGHPIPIQYF

length: 18
D: .
J: TRBJ2-5
V: TRBV4-1
size: .
DNA: TGCGCCAGCAGCCAAGATCGTTTACGGACAGTAACCCAAGAGACCCAGTACTTC
CDR3: CASSQDRLRTVTQETQYF

length: 12
D: TRBD2
J: TRBJ2-7
V: TRBV12-3/TRBV12-4
size: .
DNA: TGTGCCATCGGGAGGCGTCCCTACGAGCAGTACTTC
CDR3: CAIGRRPYEQYF

length: 15
D: TRBD1
J: TRBJ2-7
V: TRBV18
size: .
DNA: TGTGCCAGCTCACCACCCGAGGGACAGAGGGGGGAGCAGTACTTC
CDR3: CASSPPEGQRGEQYF

length: 14
D: TRBD1
J: TRBJ1-6
V: TRBV6-5
size: many
DNA: TGTGCCAGCAGTAGGGACAGCAACAATTCACCCCTCCACTTT
CDR3: CASSRDSNNSPLHF

length: 16
D: TRBD1
J: TRBJ2-3
V: TRBV7-2
size: .
DNA: TGTGCCAGCAGCTTTTTCCGGGACAGGGGGGGAGATACGCAGTATTTT
CDR3: CASSFFRDRGGDTQYF